Reported below is one T cell receptor beta chain. Its antigen is unknown. Time point indicated: week 35, safety follow-up. Doses consisted of 300 ug of mutant IDH1 20-mer peptide each, paired with topical imiquimod. The record originates from a study of a mutant IDH1 vaccine in newly diagnosed glioma. About the study: Patients previously underwent radiotherapy, temozolomide, or both, and most underwent both.

TCRdb's table, derived via immunoSEQ multiplex PCR, lists solely in-frame clones and lacks some. The sample lists about 32,000 clones, roughly four fifths occurring once. Trimming pared 4 bases from V and 1 base from J, leaving 7 bases between. The CDR3 is 13 residues long. Germline-derived CDR1 and CDR2 are SEHNR and FQNEAQ (reference sequence). The material sequenced was PBMCs, taken from a glioma patient whose treatment included an IDH1 peptide vaccine. This chain links TRBV7-9 with TRBJ1-1; D unresolved. This clonotype originated in a man aged 30-40 years with glioma. CDR3 in DNA: TGTGCCAGCAGCTACGATACGAACACTGAAGCTTTCTTT. This codes for CASSYDTNTEAFF. The whole variable domain, filled in from reference TRBV7-9 and TRBJ1-1, reads DTGVSQNPRHKITKRGQNVTFRCDPISEHNRLYWYRQTLGQGPEFLTYFQNEAQLEKSRLLSDRFSAERPKGSFSTLEIQRTEQGDSAMYLCASSYDTNTEAFFGQGTRLTVV.